Shown below are 12 T cell receptor beta chains from a single sample sequenced in a study of early T cells in non-severe SARS-CoV-2 infection (dated by TCRdb to the early 2020s). The library came from 5' RACE. The sequencer was a NextSeq 500. The public reads were run again by TCRdb, first through fastp at Q25 and then through MiXCR, and only productive beta chains were kept. Here each entry gathers all rows of one CDR3 protein and keeps the most common genes and DNA. Recorded for this sample are some 52,000 distinct CDR3 sequences; over 7% of them occurred a single time. 9.4% of the sample rests with the top ten. The sequenced material came from whole blood. Receptors were obtained from an adult who was a healthcare worker with PCR-confirmed SARS-CoV-2 infection or an uninfected control (not recorded which).

The chain carries TRBV11-2 and TRBJ1-2; maybe TRBD1 (6 bases). The CDR3 has 15 residues. The V and J ends lost 2 bases and 3 bases respectively, with 13 bases between them. Per germline, CDR1 SGHAT and CDR2 FQNNGV. CDR3 sequence (DNA): TGTGCCAGCAGCTTATCGACAGGCTCGCACTATGGCTACACCTTC. Protein: CASSLSTGSHYGYTF.

This clonotype was seen repeatedly, ten times or more. Here the CDR3 DNA reads TGTGCCAGCAGCTTGACAGGGGCAATGTCACCCCTCCACTTT. Its translation is CASSLTGAMSPLHF. The V call is TRBV5-5, the J call TRBJ1-6; TRBD1 matches 7 bases. The ends lost 1 base at V and 10 bases at J; junction bases unmatched: 5. This CDR3 region has 14 residues. Germline CDR1 is SGHKS and CDR2 is YYEKEE (reference sequence).

This rearrangement joins TRBV20-1 to TRBJ2-5; D might be TRBD2 (6 bases). Germline V lookup: CDR1 DFQATT, CDR2 SNEGSKA (reference sequence). V gave up 0 bases and J gave up 2 bases, with 10 bases separating them. This CDR3 is built from 14 residues. The CDR3 loop reads CSARDLAEQETQYF. DNA of the CDR3: TGCAGTGCTAGAGATTTAGCGGAGCAAGAGACCCAGTACTTC.

There are a few counts of this clonotype. The chain links TRBV18 to TRBJ2-1; 7 nucleotides align to TRBD1. Trimming took 3 bases from V and 8 from J; bases not matched to a gene: 10. Germline V lookup: CDR1 KGHSH, CDR2 LQKENI. The CDR3 loop spans 15 amino acids. The CDR3 region is CASSPVGGLADEQFF. The CDR3 DNA reads TGTGCCAGCTCACCTGTAGGGGGCCTTGCGGATGAGCAGTTCTTC.

This clonotype was seen repeatedly, ten times or more. The V call is TRBV5-7, the J call TRBJ1-2; D unclear. TRBV5-7 is an open reading frame, and its role is uncertain. The V and J ends lost 0 bases and 2 bases respectively, with 5 bases between them. The CDR3 loop spans 13 amino acids. The CDR3 DNA reads as TGTGCCAGCAGCTTGGAACGGAACTATGGCTACACCTTC. Translating gives CASSLERNYGYTF.

This chain joins TRBV20-1 and TRBJ2-3; D might be TRBD1 (6 bases). Trimming removed 3 bases from V and 4 bases from J, with 8 bases in between. In germline, CDR1 is DFQATT, CDR2 SNEGSKA (reference sequence). The CDR3 consists of 12 residues. CDR3 nucleotides: TGCAGTGCTAGGGACAGTTCAGATACGCAGTATTTT. Translated: CSARDSSDTQYF.

Ten or more counts support this clonotype. The rearrangement links TRBV12-3 or TRBV12-4 to TRBJ1-2, with 9 bases lining up with TRBD1. With V trimmed by 6 bases and J by 8 bases, 13 bases remained unmatched. This CDR3 has 15 residues. As DNA, the CDR3 is TGTGCCAGCAGACCGCGGACAGGGGAAGGGACCGGCTACACCTTC. This translates into CASRPRTGEGTGYTF.

This clonotype has at least ten counts. The chain couples TRBV11-1 to TRBJ2-3, with a possible D match to TRBD1 (6 bases). Between the trimmed V and J ends, which lost 5 bases and 2 bases, there was a span of 29 bases. Germline V gives CDR1 SGHAT, CDR2 FQDESV (reference sequence). The CDR3 covers 20 residues. The CDR3, as DNA: TGTGCCAGCAGCGGGGGCCACCGAAGCCTTGGATCCAGTTACACAGATACGCAGTATTTT. Protein: CASSGGHRSLGSSYTDTQYF.

Relative to its sample, this clonotype is medium-sized. This chain uses TRBV20-1 with TRBJ1-6; 9 bases agree with TRBD1. After removal of 8 bases from V and 5 bases from J, the junction contained 7 bases not matched to a gene. Germline V gene sequence: CDR1 DFQATT, CDR2 SNEGSKA (reference sequence). This CDR3 region has 14 residues. CDR3 sequence: CSTVGTGNNSPLHF. CDR3 nucleotides: TGCAGTACAGTCGGGACAGGGAATAATTCACCCCTCCACTTT.

This clonotype was counted ten times or more. V and J are TRBV14 and TRBJ2-4; 10 bases fit TRBD2. CDR1 and CDR2 (germline): SGHDN, FVKESK. CDR3 length equals 17 residues. V lost 6 bases to trimming and J lost 3 bases; unmatched junction nucleotides: 11. The CDR3 sequence: CASSSLSSGSVKNIQYF. The DNA for the CDR3 is TGTGCCAGCAGTTCTCTTTCTAGCGGGAGCGTCAAAAACATTCAGTACTTC. The complete variable domain, with remaining parts taken from reference TRBV14 and TRBJ2-4, reads EAGVTQFPSHSVIEKGQTVTLRCDPISGHDNLYWYRRVMGKEIKFLLHFVKESKQDESGMPNNRFLAERTGGTYSTLKVQPAELEDSGVYFCASSSLSSGSVKNIQYFGAGTRLSVL.

This clonotype was counted only a few times. In DNA form, the CDR3 reads TGTGCCAGCAGCTTAGGGCAGGCGATCTATGGCTACACCTTC. Amino acids: CASSLGQAIYGYTF. The J gene is TRBJ1-2, the V gene TRBV7-9; D is unresolved. Germline CDR1 SEHNR, CDR2 FQNEAQ (reference sequence). CDR3 size: 14 residues. The V gene lost 1 base and the J gene lost 4 bases, with 10 bases spanning the gap.

This clonotype appeared a few times. This chain connects TRBV5-1 to TRBJ2-2; tentatively, D is TRBD2 (6 bases). V lost 5 bases and J 2 bases, leaving 13 bases between the germline ends. This CDR3 is 15 amino acids long. Germline values: CDR1 SGHRS, CDR2 YFSETQ. In DNA, the CDR3 is TGCGCCAGCAGATTCCGGGACTCTAACACCGGGGAGCTGTTTTTT. As protein: CASRFRDSNTGELFF. Looking up the rest from reference TRBV5-1 and TRBJ2-2 gives the full variable domain: KAGVTQTPRYLIKTRGQQVTLSCSPISGHRSVSWYQQTPGQGLQFLFEYFSETQRNKGNFPGRFSGRQFSNSRSEMNVSTLELGDSALYLCASRFRDSNTGELFFGEGSRLTVL.